The clone carrying this T cell receptor beta chain showed up many times. As yet, its antigen is unknown. V shed 2 bases and J shed 8 bases, with 19 bases lying between them. The CDR3 consists of 16 residues. Germline CDR1 SGHTA, CDR2 FQGTGA. In the original workflow: The study took CDR3 differences across clinicopathological groups and made a distant-metastasis classifier for papillary thyroid cancer from them. TCRdb recomputed clones from the PCR reads via MiXCR. None of the V and J calls come from the authors' own analysis; TCRdb made them. The sample holds some 33,000 clones, about 15% seen once. Every patient was untreated before thyroid surgery. This entry belongs to a study of metastatic and nonmetastatic thyroid tumors. Study background: From malignant and benign thyroid patients, repertoires in blood and in tumor or nodule tissue were compared.

Findings and limits, study-wide: Across blood and tumor, TCR beta diversity in malignant thyroid tumors was reportedly significantly higher than in benign nodules.

The rearrangement uses TRBV7-3 and TRBJ2-1; either TRBD1 or TRBD2 may supply D (5 bases each). The clonotype originates from a male donor with papillary thyroid cancer or a benign thyroid nodule (not recorded which). Some clones in this sample may be carry-over from other donors' samples. Sample: blood. The CDR3, as DNA: TGTGCCAGCAGCTTATCGTCCGGGGCTTTACAATATGAGCAGTTCTTC. Encoded protein: CASSLSSGALQYEQFF.